The 30 T cell receptor beta chains presented below share a single source sample, sequenced in a study of cytomegalovirus exposure and HLA in healthy donors. Primers included in the PCR were 60 Vbeta and 13 Jbeta primers. Clones were read by immunoSEQ multiplex PCR, and TCRdb kept only the in-frame ones, dropping some. The sample lists roughly 250,000 clones; approximately 84% were seen once. Sequencing used PBMCs. These receptors all stem from a middle-aged woman in good health and CMV-seropositive.

The chain joins TRBV9 to TRBJ2-7, with 9 bases lining up with TRBD2. This CDR3 region has 14 residues. Germline values: CDR1 SGDLS, CDR2 YYNGEE. J was trimmed by 7 bases and V by 8 bases; bases with no gene match: 13. The CDR3 here is CARAGAGGPSEQYF. In nucleotides, the CDR3 is TGTGCCAGAGCCGGGGCGGGAGGGCCGAGTGAGCAGTACTTC.

The rearrangement uses TRBV9 and TRBJ2-1; TRBD2 matches 8 bases. V trimming: 4 bases; J trimming: 7 bases; junction bases outside the gene matches: 13. Germline V gene data show CDR1 as SGDLS and CDR2 as YYNGEE. The CDR3 contains 16 residues. Here the CDR3 reads CASSTPERGPVNEQFF. The CDR3 DNA reads TGTGCCAGCAGCACCCCCGAGCGGGGGCCTGTTAATGAGCAGTTCTTC.

The V gene is TRBV15, the J gene TRBJ2-7; 11 positions agree with TRBD2. This CDR3 region has 16 residues. Losses at the gene ends were 0 bases for V and 2 bases for J; bases not matched to a gene: 3. Germline V gene data show CDR1 as LNHNV and CDR2 as YYDKDF (reference sequence). The CDR3 loop reads CATSRDISGRAYEQYF. DNA for the CDR3: TGTGCCACCAGCAGAGATATTAGCGGGAGGGCCTACGAGCAGTACTTC. The complete variable domain, with remaining parts taken from reference TRBV15 and TRBJ2-7, reads DAMVIQNPRYQVTQFGKPVTLSCSQTLNHNVMYWYQQKSSQAPKLLFHYYDKDFNNEADTPDNFQSRRPNTSFCFLDIRSPGLGDTAMYLCATSRDISGRAYEQYFGPGTRLTVT.

This clone was seen just once. The rearrangement links TRBV7-2 to TRBJ2-1; D may be TRBD2 (6 bases). Germline-derived CDR1 and CDR2 are SGHTA and FQGNSA. Between the trimmed V and J ends, which lost 1 base and 3 bases, there was a span of 19 bases. This CDR3 has 18 amino acids. CDR3 DNA: TGTGCCAGCAGCTTAGACGGTTCTTCTAGCGCAAACTACAATGAGCAGTTCTTC. The encoded protein is CASSLDGSSSANYNEQFF.

The chain combines TRBV19 with TRBJ2-1; D might be TRBD2 (5 bases). CDR1 is LNHDA and CDR2 is SQIVND in the germline V gene (reference sequence). The V gene lost 7 bases and the J gene lost 3 bases, with 16 bases spanning the gap. The CDR3 covers 15 residues. The CDR3 nucleotides are TGTGCCAGTAATATGGGAGTAACGGGCTACAATGAGCAGTTCTTC. Protein product: CASNMGVTGYNEQFF. Full variable domain (rest looked up from reference TRBV19 and TRBJ2-1): DGGITQSPKYLFRKEGQNVTLSCEQNLNHDAMYWYRQDPGQGLRLIYYSQIVNDFQKGDIAEGYSVSREKKESFPLTVTSAQKNPTAFYLCASNMGVTGYNEQFFGPGTRLTVL.

This clone was counted a single time. The J gene is TRBJ2-7, the V gene TRBV28; TRBD2 matches at 7 bases. CDR3 length equals 14 residues. The germline V gene has CDR1 MDHEN and CDR2 SYDVKM. V was pared by 5 bases and J by 5 bases, with 9 bases of the junction left unmatched. CDR3 amino acids: CASSERTRANEQYF. CDR3 DNA sequence: TGTGCCAGCAGTGAGAGGACTAGGGCCAACGAGCAGTACTTC. Full variable domain (rest looked up from reference TRBV28 and TRBJ2-7): DVKVTQSSRYLVKRTGEKVFLECVQDMDHENMFWYRQDPGLGLRLIYFSYDVKMKEKGDIPEGYSVSREKKERFSLILESASTNQTSMYLCASSERTRANEQYFGPGTRLTVT.

This clone was seen more than once but under ten times. The chain has TRBV2 and TRBJ2-2, with D possibly being TRBD1 (6 bases). Germline CDR1 SNHLY, CDR2 FYNNEI. V shed 6 bases and J shed 0 bases, with 11 bases lying between them. The CDR3 has 15 residues. This CDR3 is CASRFGTTNTGELFF. CDR3 DNA sequence: TGTGCCAGCAGGTTTGGGACAACGAACACCGGGGAGCTGTTTTTT.

This clone was detected only once. This rearrangement joins TRBV4-3 to TRBJ2-1, with 7 bases identical to TRBD2. Germline V gene data show CDR1 as LGHNA and CDR2 as YSLEER. V was clipped by 1 base and J by 7 bases; unmatched bases: 10. This CDR3 contains 16 residues. CDR3 loop: CASSQAAGAPGNEQFF. Here the CDR3 DNA reads TGCGCCAGCAGCCAAGCTGCGGGAGCCCCGGGGAATGAGCAGTTCTTC.

This clone was observed a single time. This chain links TRBV15 with TRBJ2-5; 7 bases fit TRBD1. The J call may be in error: the DNA end matches TRBJ2-7 better. This CDR3 is 15 amino acids long. Germline CDR1 reads LNHNV; CDR2 reads YYDKDF (reference sequence). In DNA form, the CDR3 reads TGTGCCACCAGTCAGGGGACAGCTGGATCCTACGAGCAGTACTTC. It codes for CATSQGTAGSYEQYF.

CDR3 loop: CASSPGQGAFSPLHF. The CDR3 DNA reads as TGTGCCAGCAGTCCGGGACAGGGGGCGTTTTCACCCCTCCACTTT. This sequence joins TRBV28 and TRBJ1-6, with 12 bases aligning to TRBD1. Germline CDR1 and CDR2: MDHEN and SYDVKM. V lost 5 bases and J lost 9; bases outside the gene matches: 5. The CDR3 is made up of 15 amino acids.

V usage is TRBV27 and J usage is TRBJ2-7; 7 bases are a match to TRBD1. CDR3 size: 16 residues. The germline V gene encodes CDR1 MNHEY and CDR2 SMNVEV (reference sequence). V was clipped by 3 bases and J by 0 bases; unmatched bases: 8. The CDR3 nucleotides read TGTGCCAGCAGTTTTACCGGGACAGTAAGCTCCTACGAGCAGTACTTC. It specifies CASSFTGTVSSYEQYF.

The rearrangement links TRBV5-1 to TRBJ1-1; D remains unclear. The CDR3 covers 14 residues. The V gene's germline CDR1 is SGHRS and CDR2 YFSETQ. V was shortened by 5 bases and J by 1 base, with 12 bases between the two germline ends. In DNA form, the CDR3 reads TGCGCCAGCAGTCAGTATGTTGGGAACACTGAAGCTTTCTTT. This translates into CASSQYVGNTEAFF.

This clone was picked up one time. J is TRBJ2-7 and V is TRBV13; D is possibly TRBD2 (6 bases). Trimming stripped 3 bases from V and 0 bases from J, with 18 bases between. CDR3 size: 17 residues. The germline V gene has CDR1 PRHDT and CDR2 FYEKMQ (reference sequence). This CDR3 reads CASSFATRGLHSYEQYF. Here the CDR3 DNA reads TGTGCCAGCAGCTTTGCCACTCGGGGACTCCACTCCTACGAGCAGTACTTC.

The chain employs TRBV28 and TRBJ2-1, with TRBD2 matching 9 bases. The ends lost 4 bases at V and 10 bases at J; junction bases unmatched: 11. CDR3 length: 15 residues. The germline V gene has CDR1 MDHEN and CDR2 SYDVKM. CDR3 sequence: CASSSPGLANGEQFF. CDR3 in DNA: TGTGCCAGCAGTTCTCCCGGACTAGCGAACGGCGAGCAGTTCTTC.

Comment on this clone: This sample also contains other DNA sequences that code for the same CDR3. The chain combines TRBV5-6 with TRBJ1-1; D is unresolved. Germline loops: CDR1 SGHDT, CDR2 YYEEEE. The CDR3 extends over 14 amino acids. V lost 0 bases to trimming and J lost 0 bases, with 6 bases between them. CDR3 bases: TGTGCCAGCAGCTTGGAGCGTTTGAACACTGAAGCTTTCTTT. Protein product: CASSLERLNTEAFF.

V and J are TRBV2 and TRBJ2-1; 7 bases match TRBD2. Germline assignment: CDR1 SNHLY and CDR2 FYNNEI. CDR3 length: 12 residues. Losses at the gene ends were 7 bases for V and 10 bases for J; bases not matched to a gene: 7. CDR3 sequence: CASNPTRGEQFF. CDR3 sequence (DNA): TGTGCCAGCAACCCCACGCGGGGGGAGCAGTTCTTC.

This rearrangement joins TRBV10-3 to TRBJ2-3; 10 bases are shared with TRBD2. The length of the CDR3 is 16 residues. The trim removed 4 bases at V and 4 bases at J, leaving 8 bases unmatched. Germline V CDR1 and CDR2: ENHRY, SYGVKD. The CDR3 DNA is TGTGCCATCAGTGGTCAAAGCGGGAGGGCGGCAGATACGCAGTATTTT. Translated: CAISGQSGRAADTQYF.

This chain links TRBV18 with TRBJ2-5; 7 positions match TRBD1. This CDR3 contains 13 residues. V shed 5 bases, J shed 5 bases, and the junction held 5 bases outside the gene matches. CDR1 and CDR2 from the germline V gene are KGHSH and LQKENI. For the CDR3, the DNA is TGTGCCAGCTCAAGACAGGGATGGGAGACCCAGTACTTC. Translation: CASSRQGWETQYF.

V is TRBV5-1 and J is TRBJ2-2, with D perhaps TRBD1 (7 bases). The germline V gene encodes CDR1 SGHRS and CDR2 YFSETQ. V lost 6 bases, J lost 8 bases, and 17 bases lay in between. CDR3 length equals 14 residues. CDR3 in amino acids: CASMEGALGGELFF. CDR3 sequence (DNA): TGCGCCAGCATGGAGGGGGCCTTAGGTGGGGAGCTGTTTTTT. Complete variable domain (other parts from reference TRBV5-1 and TRBJ2-2): KAGVTQTPRYLIKTRGQQVTLSCSPISGHRSVSWYQQTPGQGLQFLFEYFSETQRNKGNFPGRFSGRQFSNSRSEMNVSTLELGDSALYLCASMEGALGGELFFGEGSRLTVL.

This clone has only one observation. V is TRBV18 and J is TRBJ2-5; D remains ambiguous. The CDR3 runs 13 residues. Germline lookup yields CDR1 KGHSH and CDR2 LQKENI. Trimming took 2 bases from V and 2 from J, leaving 6 bases between them. The CDR3 nucleotides read TGTGCCAGCTCACCATACAGTCAAGAGACCCAGTACTTC. It specifies CASSPYSQETQYF.

Only a few counts were recorded for this clone. The chain links TRBV6-5 to TRBJ2-2, with unresolved D. This CDR3 comprises 15 residues. The ends were cut back, 0 bases at V and 1 base at J, with 6 bases in the middle. Germline V gene lookup returns CDR1 MNHEY and CDR2 SVGAGI. CDR3 in amino acids: CASSYSRLNTGELFF. CDR3 bases: TGTGCCAGCAGTTACTCGAGGTTGAACACCGGGGAGCTGTTTTTT.

This rearrangement joins TRBV27 to TRBJ1-1; D remains ambiguous. The CDR3 covers 14 residues. Germline V gene lookup returns CDR1 MNHEY and CDR2 SMNVEV (reference sequence). The V gene lost 6 bases and the J gene lost 0 bases, with 11 bases spanning the gap. The CDR3 DNA sequence: TGTGCCAGCAGAATACGGGGATTGAACACTGAAGCTTTCTTT. Encoded protein: CASRIRGLNTEAFF.

The genes are TRBV7-6 and TRBJ2-7; D call uncertain. This CDR3 has 17 amino acids. Between the trimmed V and J ends, which lost 1 base and 0 bases, there was a span of 16 bases. Germline V CDR1 and CDR2: SGHVS, FNYEAQ. CDR3: CASSLGRTQTGSYEQYF. CDR3 in DNA: TGTGCCAGCAGCTTAGGAAGAACCCAGACTGGCTCCTACGAGCAGTACTTC.

This clone has more than one count but fewer than ten. V usage is TRBV9 and J usage is TRBJ2-1; D ambiguous. The CDR3 is 16 amino acids. V was shortened by 3 bases and J by 0 bases, with 13 bases between the two germline ends. Germline V gene sequence: CDR1 SGDLS, CDR2 YYNGEE. CDR3 sequence (DNA): TGTGCCAGCAGCGCCTCGCTAGGTAGCTCCTACAATGAGCAGTTCTTC. The encoded protein is CASSASLGSSYNEQFF.

The genes are TRBV29-1 and TRBJ2-2; tentative D call: TRBD2 (5 bases). Looked up from germline, CDR1 is SQVTM and CDR2 is ANQGSEA. V was clipped by 6 bases and J by 7 bases, with 15 bases between them. The CDR3 consists of 13 residues. CDR3: CSVGVSGGGELFF. The DNA of the CDR3 is TGCAGCGTCGGGGTGAGCGGTGGCGGGGAGCTGTTTTTT.

The rearrangement links TRBV6-5 to TRBJ2-7; possible D gene TRBD1, 5 bases. Trimming stripped 4 bases from V and 2 bases from J, with 12 bases between. The germline gives CDR1 MNHEY, CDR2 SVGAGI. The CDR3 consists of 14 residues. The CDR3 reads CASSSQGFTYEQYF. CDR3 bases: TGTGCCAGCAGTTCCCAGGGTTTCACCTACGAGCAGTACTTC.

The chain is built from TRBV29-1 and TRBJ1-2; 7 bases fit TRBD1. The CDR3 has 13 residues. The V segment lost 4 bases and the J segment 5 bases; nucleotides outside the gene matches: 7. CDR1 SQVTM and CDR2 ANQGSEA come from the germline V gene. CDR3 nucleotides: TGCAGCGTTGGGGGGACAGCACCTTATGGCTACACCTTC. Its translation: CSVGGTAPYGYTF.

The rearrangement joins TRBV7-9 to TRBJ1-1; D may be TRBD1 (5 bases). V was clipped by 1 base and J by 0 bases, with 9 bases between them. Germline CDR1 SEHNR, CDR2 FQNEAQ (reference sequence). The CDR3 covers 15 residues. CDR3 DNA sequence: TGTGCCAGCAGCTTAGTCGGGGGTATGAACACTGAAGCTTTCTTT. Translated, it gives CASSLVGGMNTEAFF.

The CDR3 nucleotides read TGTGCCAGCAGTGAATATTGGGGACAGGGATCGTCACCCCTCCACTTT. Its protein is CASSEYWGQGSSPLHF. The rearrangement links TRBV6-1 to TRBJ1-6, with 9 bases that match TRBD1. The CDR3 extends over 16 amino acids. The trim removed 2 bases at V and 10 bases at J, leaving 9 bases unmatched. The germline V gene has CDR1 MNHNS and CDR2 SASEGT.

The V and J genes are TRBV6-1 and TRBJ2-5; 7 bases map to TRBD2. This CDR3 is 17 amino acids long. Germline V gene data show CDR1 as MNHNS and CDR2 as SASEGT. V shed 2 bases, J shed 3 bases, and the junction held 12 bases outside the gene matches. The DNA for the CDR3 is TGTGCCAGCAGTGAATTCGGATCGGGGGGTTGGAAAGAGACCCAGTACTTC. Its protein is CASSEFGSGGWKETQYF.